This T cell receptor beta chain was observed in a study of beta chain features in type 1 diabetes. At the level of the study: The study examined about 110,000,000 sorted cells across all samples. Regarding the study as a whole: Within patients, naive, central memory and Treg TCRB repertoires seemed more similar than within healthy donors. Sequencing from cDNA could over-represent high-TCR-expressing cells.

Trimming pared 4 bases from V and 3 bases from J, leaving 11 bases between. The CDR3 spans 14 residues. Germline V gene lookup returns CDR1 SGHTA and CDR2 FQGNSA. This clone was seen a handful of times. Its antigen is as yet unknown. Reverse transcribing all isolated RNA meant expressed TCRB transcripts were sequenced. Generated by immunoSEQ multiplex PCR, the TCRdb table keeps only in-frame clones and is missing some. The sample records some 180,000 clones, 10% to 15% being singletons. A CD45RO/CCR7/CD25/CD127/CD95/CD27 panel sorted naive, central memory, regulatory and stem cell-like memory CD4+ cells.

Sequenced input: central memory CD4+ T cells from blood. This sequence joins TRBV7-2 and TRBJ2-3; D gene ambiguous. This clonotype was sampled from a woman under 30 in good health. CDR3 coding DNA: TGTGCCAGCAGCTCCGTACTGAGGACAGATACGCAGTATTTT. It yields the protein CASSSVLRTDTQYF.